One sample yielded the 2 T cell receptor beta chains listed below, sequenced in a study of OX40 agonist ivuxolimab in advanced cancers. Preparation of the library involved the immunoSEQ multiplex PCR assay. TCRdb's version of the immuneACCESS table is confined to in-frame rearrangements and falls short of the full clone set. An unresolved V gene accounts for under half of the shortfall where checked; the remainder is of unknown origin. The sample table holds about 110,000 clones, of which more than 70% were seen once. The ten largest clonotypes hold about 0.28% of the sample. This sample comprised CD4+ or CD8+ T cells sorted from blood, obtained in a trial of the OX40 agonist ivuxolimab. Receptor source: an adult with an advanced solid tumor such as melanoma, head and neck, liver or kidney cancer.

V gene TRBV15 combines with J gene TRBJ2-7, with 7 bases fitting TRBD1. Germline CDR1 is LNHNV and CDR2 is YYDKDF (reference sequence). Trimming at V came to 1 base and at J to 4 bases, leaving 4 bases not matched to a gene. The CDR3 runs 14 residues. This CDR3 is CATSRGDRVYEQYF. The DNA of the CDR3 is TGTGCCACCAGCAGAGGAGACAGGGTTTACGAGCAGTACTTC.

The J gene is TRBJ2-1, the V gene TRBV11-2; unclear D gene. The CDR3 has 15 amino acids. Trimming left V 3 bases short and J 8 bases short, with 17 bases between. The germline CDR1 and CDR2 sequences are SGHAT and FQNNGV. The CDR3 reads CASSFSRANTHEQFF. The CDR3 DNA is TGTGCCAGCAGCTTTTCCCGGGCTAATACCCATGAGCAGTTCTTC.